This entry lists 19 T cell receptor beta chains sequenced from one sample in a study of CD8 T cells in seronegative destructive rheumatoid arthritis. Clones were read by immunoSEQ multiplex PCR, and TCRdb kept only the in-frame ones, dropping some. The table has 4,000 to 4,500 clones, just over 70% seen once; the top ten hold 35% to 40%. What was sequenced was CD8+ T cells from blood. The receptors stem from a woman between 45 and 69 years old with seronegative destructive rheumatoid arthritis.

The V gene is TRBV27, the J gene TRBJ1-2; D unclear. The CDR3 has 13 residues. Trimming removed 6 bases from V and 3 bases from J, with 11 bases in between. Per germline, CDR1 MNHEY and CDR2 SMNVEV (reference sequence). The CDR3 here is CASRGRTDYGYTF. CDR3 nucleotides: TGTGCCAGCAGGGGGAGAACGGACTATGGCTACACCTTC.

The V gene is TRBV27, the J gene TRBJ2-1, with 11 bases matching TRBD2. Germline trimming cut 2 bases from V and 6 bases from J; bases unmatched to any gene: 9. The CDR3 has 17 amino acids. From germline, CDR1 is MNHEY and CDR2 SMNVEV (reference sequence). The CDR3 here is CASSLIGFGTSGNEQFF. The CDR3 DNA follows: TGTGCCAGCAGTTTAATCGGCTTCGGGACTAGCGGCAATGAGCAGTTCTTC.

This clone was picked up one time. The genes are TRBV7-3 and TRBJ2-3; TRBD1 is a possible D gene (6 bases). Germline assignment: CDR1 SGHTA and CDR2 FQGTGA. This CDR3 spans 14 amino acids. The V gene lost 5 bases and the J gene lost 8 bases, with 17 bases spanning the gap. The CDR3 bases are TGTGCCAGCAGCCCTCTGGGGGCCGGTAGTACGCAGTATTTT. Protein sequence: CASSPLGAGSTQYF.

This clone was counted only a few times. CDR3 sequence (DNA): TGCGCCAGCAAGGCAGAGGGAGAGAATTCACCCCTCCACTTT. Its translation is CASKAEGENSPLHF. The chain combines TRBV5-1 with TRBJ1-6; no clear D gene. The CDR3 is 14 residues long. CDR1 is SGHRS, CDR2 YFSETQ, per germline. V was shortened by 6 bases and J by 7 bases, with 14 bases between the two germline ends.

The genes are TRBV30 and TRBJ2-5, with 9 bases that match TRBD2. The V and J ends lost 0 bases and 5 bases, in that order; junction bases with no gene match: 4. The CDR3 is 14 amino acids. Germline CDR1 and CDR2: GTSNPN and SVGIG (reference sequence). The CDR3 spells CAWSVAGGLETQYF. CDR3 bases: TGTGCCTGGAGTGTTGCGGGGGGGCTGGAGACCCAGTACTTC.

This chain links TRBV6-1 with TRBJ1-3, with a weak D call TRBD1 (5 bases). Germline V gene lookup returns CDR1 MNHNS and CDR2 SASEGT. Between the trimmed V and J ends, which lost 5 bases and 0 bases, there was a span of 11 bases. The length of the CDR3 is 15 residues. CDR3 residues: CASSWGLNSGNTIYF. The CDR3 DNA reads TGTGCCAGCAGTTGGGGCCTTAACTCTGGAAACACCATATATTTT.

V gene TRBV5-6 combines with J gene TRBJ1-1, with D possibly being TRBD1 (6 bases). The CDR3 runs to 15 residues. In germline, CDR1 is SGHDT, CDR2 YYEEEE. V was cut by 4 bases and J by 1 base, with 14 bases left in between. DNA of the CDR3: TGTGCCAGCAGCCCCGGGTGGGGACAGAACACTGAAGCTTTCTTT. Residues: CASSPGWGQNTEAFF.

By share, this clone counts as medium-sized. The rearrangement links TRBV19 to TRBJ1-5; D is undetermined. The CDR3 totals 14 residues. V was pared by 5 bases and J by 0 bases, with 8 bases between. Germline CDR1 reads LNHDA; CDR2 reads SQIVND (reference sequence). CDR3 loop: CASSYRVSNQPQHF. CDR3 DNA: TGTGCCAGTAGTTATCGGGTTAGCAATCAGCCCCAGCATTTT.

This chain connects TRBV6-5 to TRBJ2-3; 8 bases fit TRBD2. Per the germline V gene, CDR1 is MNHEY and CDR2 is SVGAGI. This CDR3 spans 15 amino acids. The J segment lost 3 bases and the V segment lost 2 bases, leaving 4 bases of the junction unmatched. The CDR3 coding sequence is TGTGCCAGCAGTTACAGGTCTAGCGGGACAGATACGCAGTATTTT. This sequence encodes CASSYRSSGTDTQYF.

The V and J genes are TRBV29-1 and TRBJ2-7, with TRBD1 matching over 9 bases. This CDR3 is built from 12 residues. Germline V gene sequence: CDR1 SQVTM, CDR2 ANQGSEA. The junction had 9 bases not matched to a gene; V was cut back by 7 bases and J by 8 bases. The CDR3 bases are TGCAGCGCTCGCGGGACAGGGATGCAGCAGTACTTC. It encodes CSARGTGMQQYF.

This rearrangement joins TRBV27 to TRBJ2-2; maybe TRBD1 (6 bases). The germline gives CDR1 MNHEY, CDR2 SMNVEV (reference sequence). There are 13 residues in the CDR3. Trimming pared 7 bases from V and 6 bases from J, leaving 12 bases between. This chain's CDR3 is CASKATGSGELFF. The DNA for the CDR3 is TGTGCCAGCAAGGCGACAGGTTCCGGGGAGCTGTTTTTT.

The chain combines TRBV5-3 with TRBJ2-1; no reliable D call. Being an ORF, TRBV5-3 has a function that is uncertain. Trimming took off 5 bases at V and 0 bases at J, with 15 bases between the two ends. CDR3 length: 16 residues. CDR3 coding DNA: TGTGCCAGAAGTTCGTTTCGAGATATCTCCTACAATGAGCAGTTCTTC. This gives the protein CARSSFRDISYNEQFF.

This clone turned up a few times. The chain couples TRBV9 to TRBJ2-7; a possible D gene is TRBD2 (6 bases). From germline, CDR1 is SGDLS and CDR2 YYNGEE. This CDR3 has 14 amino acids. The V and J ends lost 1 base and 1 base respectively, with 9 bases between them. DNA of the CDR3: TGTGCCAGCAGCGTAACCGCGGGGTCCTACGAGCAGTACTTC. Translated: CASSVTAGSYEQYF.

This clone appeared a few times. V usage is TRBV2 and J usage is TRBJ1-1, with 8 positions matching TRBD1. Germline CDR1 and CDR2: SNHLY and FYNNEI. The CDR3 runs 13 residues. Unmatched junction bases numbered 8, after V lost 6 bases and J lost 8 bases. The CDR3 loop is CASRDRDGTEAFF. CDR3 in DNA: TGTGCCAGCAGGGACAGGGATGGGACCGAAGCTTTCTTT.

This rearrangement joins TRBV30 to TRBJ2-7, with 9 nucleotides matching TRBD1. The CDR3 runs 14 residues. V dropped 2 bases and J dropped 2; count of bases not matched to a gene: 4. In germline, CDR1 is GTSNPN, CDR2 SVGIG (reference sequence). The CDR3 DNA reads TGTGCCTGGAGTCCCGACAGGGGGGCCTACGAGCAGTACTTC. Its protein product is CAWSPDRGAYEQYF.

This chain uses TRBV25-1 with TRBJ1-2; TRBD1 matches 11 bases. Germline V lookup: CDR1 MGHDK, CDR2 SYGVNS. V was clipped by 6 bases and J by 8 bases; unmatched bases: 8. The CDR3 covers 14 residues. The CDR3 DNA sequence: TGTGCCAGCAGACCGGGACAGGGGGGGGTAGGCTACACCTTC. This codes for CASRPGQGGVGYTF.

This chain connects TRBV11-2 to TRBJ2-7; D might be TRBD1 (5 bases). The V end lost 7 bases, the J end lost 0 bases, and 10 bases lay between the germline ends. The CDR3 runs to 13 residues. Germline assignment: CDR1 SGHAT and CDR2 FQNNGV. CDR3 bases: TGTGCCAGCACCGACAGAACCTCCTACGAGCAGTACTTC. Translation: CASTDRTSYEQYF.

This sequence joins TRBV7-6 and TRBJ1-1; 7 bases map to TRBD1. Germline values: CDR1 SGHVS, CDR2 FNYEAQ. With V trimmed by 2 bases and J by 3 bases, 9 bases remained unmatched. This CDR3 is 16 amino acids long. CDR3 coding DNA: TGTGCCAGCAGCTTACCTAGGACAGGATTGGACACTGAAGCTTTCTTT. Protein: CASSLPRTGLDTEAFF.

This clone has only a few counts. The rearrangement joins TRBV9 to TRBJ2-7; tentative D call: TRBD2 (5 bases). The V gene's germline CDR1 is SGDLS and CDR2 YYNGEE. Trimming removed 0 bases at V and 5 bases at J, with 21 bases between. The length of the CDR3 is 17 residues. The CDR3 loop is CASSVGEGLDLMDEQYF. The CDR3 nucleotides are TGTGCCAGCAGCGTAGGCGAGGGCCTCGACCTCATGGACGAGCAGTACTTC. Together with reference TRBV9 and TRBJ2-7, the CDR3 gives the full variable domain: DSGVTQTPKHLITATGQRVTLRCSPRSGDLSVYWYQQSLDQGLQFLIQYYNGEERAKGNILERFSAQQFPDLHSELNLSSLELGDSALYFCASSVGEGLDLMDEQYFGPGTRLTVT.